What follows are 4 T cell receptor beta chains derived from one specimen sequenced in a study of blood T cell repertoires in COVID-19. Repertoires were generated with immunoSEQ multiplex PCR, while TCRdb's copy carries only in-frame clones and drops some. This table has about 74,000 clones, about 88% appearing once. Sequencing was performed on peripheral blood. These receptor sequences come from a man between 65 and 85 years old with active or convalescent COVID-19.

This chain joins TRBV18 and TRBJ1-1; D unclear. V was pared by 3 bases and J by 10 bases, with 12 bases between. This CDR3 is 12 amino acids long. In germline, CDR1 is KGHSH, CDR2 LQKENI. The CDR3 loop is CASSPEGHGAFF. In DNA form, the CDR3 reads TGTGCCAGCTCACCGGAGGGCCACGGAGCTTTCTTT.

J is TRBJ1-3 and V is TRBV30; D possibly corresponds to TRBD1 (5 bases). This CDR3 has 14 residues. Trimming pared 0 bases from V and 3 bases from J, leaving 9 bases between. Germline CDR1 and CDR2: GTSNPN and SVGIG (reference sequence). CDR3 in amino acids: CAWSVWGRGNTIYF. CDR3 bases: TGTGCCTGGAGTGTTTGGGGCCGTGGAAACACCATATATTTT. The variable domain in full, with the rest retrieved from reference TRBV30 and TRBJ1-3, is SQTIHQWPATLVQPVGSPLSLECTVEGTSNPNLYWYRQAAGRGLQLLFYSVGIGQISSEVPQNLSASRPQDRQFILSSKKLLLSDSGFYLCAWSVWGRGNTIYFGEGSWLTVV.

Written as DNA, the CDR3 is TGCGCCAGCAGCCTTAGCGGGGGCCTATACAATGAGCAGTTCTTC. Its translation: CASSLSGGLYNEQFF. The chain links TRBV5-1 to TRBJ2-1, with 9 positions matching TRBD2. There are 15 residues in the CDR3. J was trimmed by 4 bases and V by 4 bases; bases with no gene match: 6. Germline V gives CDR1 SGHRS, CDR2 YFSETQ.

This CDR3 reads CASSATIGHSNQPQHF. CDR3 nucleotide sequence: TGTGCCAGCAGTGCCACGATTGGACATTCTAATCAGCCCCAGCATTTT. The chain couples TRBV27 to TRBJ1-5; possible D gene TRBD1, 5 bases. Trimming shortened V by 5 bases and J by 4 bases, and 18 bases separated the two germline ends. From germline, CDR1 is MNHEY and CDR2 SMNVEV (reference sequence). This CDR3 has 16 amino acids.